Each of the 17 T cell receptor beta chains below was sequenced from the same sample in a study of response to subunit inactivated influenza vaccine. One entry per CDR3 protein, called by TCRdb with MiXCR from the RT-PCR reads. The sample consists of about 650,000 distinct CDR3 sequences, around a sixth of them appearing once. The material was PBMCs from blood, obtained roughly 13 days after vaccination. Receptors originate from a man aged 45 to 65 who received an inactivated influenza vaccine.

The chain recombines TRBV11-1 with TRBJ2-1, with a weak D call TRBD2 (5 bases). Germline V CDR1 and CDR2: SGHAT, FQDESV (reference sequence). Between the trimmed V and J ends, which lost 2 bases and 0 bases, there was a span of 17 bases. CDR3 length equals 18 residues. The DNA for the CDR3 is TGTGCCAGCAGCTTAAGGACTGCTGGCGGCAGCTCCTACAATGAGCAGTTCTTC. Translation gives CASSLRTAGGSSYNEQFF.

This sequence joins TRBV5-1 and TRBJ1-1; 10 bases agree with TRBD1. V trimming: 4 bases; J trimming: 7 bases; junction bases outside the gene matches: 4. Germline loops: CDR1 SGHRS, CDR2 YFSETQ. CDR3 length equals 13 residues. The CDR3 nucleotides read TGCGCCAGCAGCCGTGGACAGGGGGTTGAAGCTTTCTTT. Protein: CASSRGQGVEAFF.

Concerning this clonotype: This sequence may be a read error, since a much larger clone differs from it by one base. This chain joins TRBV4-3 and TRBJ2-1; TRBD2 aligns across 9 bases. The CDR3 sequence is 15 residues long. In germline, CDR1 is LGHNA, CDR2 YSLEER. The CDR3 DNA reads TGCGCCAGCAGCCAGGTGACTAGCGGTTGGAATGAGCAGCTCTTC. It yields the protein CASSQVTSGWNEQLF.

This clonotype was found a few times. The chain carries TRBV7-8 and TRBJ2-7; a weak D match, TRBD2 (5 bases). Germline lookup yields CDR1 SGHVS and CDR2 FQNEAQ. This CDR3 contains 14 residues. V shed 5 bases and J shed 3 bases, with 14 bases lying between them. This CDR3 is CASSPRFRDYEQYF. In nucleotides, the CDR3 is TGTGCCAGCAGCCCTAGGTTCCGGGACTACGAGCAGTACTTC.

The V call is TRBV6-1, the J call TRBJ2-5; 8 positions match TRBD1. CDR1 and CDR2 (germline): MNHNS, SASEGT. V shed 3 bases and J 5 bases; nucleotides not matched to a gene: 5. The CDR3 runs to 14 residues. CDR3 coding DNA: TGTGCCAGCAGTGAGGCAGGGGGCGCGGAGACCCAGTACTTC. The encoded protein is CASSEAGGAETQYF.

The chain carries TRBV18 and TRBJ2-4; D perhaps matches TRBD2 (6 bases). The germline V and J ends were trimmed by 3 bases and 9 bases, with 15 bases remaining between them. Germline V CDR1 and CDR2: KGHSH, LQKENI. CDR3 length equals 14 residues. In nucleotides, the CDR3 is TGTGCCAGCTCACCGGCGGGGACCGGGGGCATTCAGTACTTC. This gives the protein CASSPAGTGGIQYF.

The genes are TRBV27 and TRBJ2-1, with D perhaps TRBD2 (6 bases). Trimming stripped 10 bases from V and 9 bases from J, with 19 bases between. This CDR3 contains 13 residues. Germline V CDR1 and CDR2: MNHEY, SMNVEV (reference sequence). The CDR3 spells CATIGDRRGEQFF. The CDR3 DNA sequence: TGTGCCACCATCGGGGATAGGAGGGGTGAGCAGTTCTTC.

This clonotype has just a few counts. In nucleotides, the CDR3 is TGTGCCAGCAGTTTACCCGACAGGTACAATGAGCAGTTCTTC. Amino acid sequence: CASSLPDRYNEQFF. The chain links TRBV28 to TRBJ2-1; TRBD1 is a possible D gene (6 bases). This CDR3 is built from 14 residues. The V gene's germline CDR1 is MDHEN and CDR2 SYDVKM. The V end lost 2 bases, the J end lost 4 bases, and 9 bases lay between the germline ends.

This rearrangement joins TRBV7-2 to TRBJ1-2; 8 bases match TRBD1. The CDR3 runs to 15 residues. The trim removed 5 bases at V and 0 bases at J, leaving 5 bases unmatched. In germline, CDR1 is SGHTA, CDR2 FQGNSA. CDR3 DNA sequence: TGTGCCAGCAGCCGGGACAGGAGAGCTAACTATGGCTACACCTTC. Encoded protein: CASSRDRRANYGYTF. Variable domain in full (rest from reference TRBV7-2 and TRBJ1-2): GAGVSQSPSNKVTEKGKDVELRCDPISGHTALYWYRQSLGQGLEFLIYFQGNSAPDKSGLPSDRFSAERTGGSVSTLTIQRTQQEDSAVYLCASSRDRRANYGYTFGSGTRLTVV.

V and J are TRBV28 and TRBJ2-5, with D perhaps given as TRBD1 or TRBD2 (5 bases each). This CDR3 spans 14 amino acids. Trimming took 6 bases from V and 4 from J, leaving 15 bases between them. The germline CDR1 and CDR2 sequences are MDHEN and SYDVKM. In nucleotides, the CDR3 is TGTGCCAGCAGCCGCCCCGGGACGGGAGAGACCCAGTACTTC. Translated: CASSRPGTGETQYF. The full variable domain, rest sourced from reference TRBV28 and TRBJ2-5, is DVKVTQSSRYLVKRTGEKVFLECVQDMDHENMFWYRQDPGLGLRLIYFSYDVKMKEKGDIPEGYSVSREKKERFSLILESASTNQTSMYLCASSRPGTGETQYFGPGTRLLVL.

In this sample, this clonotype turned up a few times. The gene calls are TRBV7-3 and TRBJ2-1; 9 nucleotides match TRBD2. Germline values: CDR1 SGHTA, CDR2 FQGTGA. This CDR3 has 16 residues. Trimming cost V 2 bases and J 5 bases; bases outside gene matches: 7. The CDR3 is CASSLVGGRVHNEQFF. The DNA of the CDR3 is TGTGCCAGCAGCTTAGTCGGCGGGAGGGTCCACAATGAGCAGTTCTTC.

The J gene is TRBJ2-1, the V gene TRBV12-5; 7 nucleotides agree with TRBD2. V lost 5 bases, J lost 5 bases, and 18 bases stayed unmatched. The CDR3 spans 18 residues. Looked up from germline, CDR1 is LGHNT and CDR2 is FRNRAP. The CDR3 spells CASGPVDPRSGGDNEQFF. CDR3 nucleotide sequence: TGTGCTAGTGGTCCCGTCGACCCTCGTTCTGGGGGGGACAATGAGCAGTTCTTC.

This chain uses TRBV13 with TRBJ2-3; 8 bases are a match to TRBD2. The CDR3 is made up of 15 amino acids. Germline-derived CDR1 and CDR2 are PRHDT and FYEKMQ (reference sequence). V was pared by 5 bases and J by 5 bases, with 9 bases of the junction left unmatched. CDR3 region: CASSLDGGAGDTQYF. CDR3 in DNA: TGTGCCAGCAGCCTAGACGGGGGGGCCGGAGATACGCAGTATTTT.

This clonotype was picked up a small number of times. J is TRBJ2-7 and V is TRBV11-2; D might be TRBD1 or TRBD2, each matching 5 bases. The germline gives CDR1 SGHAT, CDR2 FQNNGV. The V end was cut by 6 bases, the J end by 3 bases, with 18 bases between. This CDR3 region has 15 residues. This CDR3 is CASSSTRDGNYEQYF. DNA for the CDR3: TGTGCCAGCAGTTCAACCCGGGACGGAAACTACGAGCAGTACTTC. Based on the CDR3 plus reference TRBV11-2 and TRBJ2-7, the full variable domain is EAGVAQSPRYKIIEKRQSVAFWCNPISGHATLYWYQQILGQGPKLLIQFQNNGVVDDSQLPKDRFSAERLKGVDSTLKIQPAKLEDSAVYLCASSSTRDGNYEQYFGPGTRLTVT.

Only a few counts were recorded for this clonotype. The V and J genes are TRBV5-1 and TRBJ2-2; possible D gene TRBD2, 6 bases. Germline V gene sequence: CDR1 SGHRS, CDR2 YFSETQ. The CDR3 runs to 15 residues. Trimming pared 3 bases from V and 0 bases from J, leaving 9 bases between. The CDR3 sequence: CASSWKRANTGELFF. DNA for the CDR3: TGCGCCAGCAGCTGGAAGCGGGCGAACACCGGGGAGCTGTTTTTT.

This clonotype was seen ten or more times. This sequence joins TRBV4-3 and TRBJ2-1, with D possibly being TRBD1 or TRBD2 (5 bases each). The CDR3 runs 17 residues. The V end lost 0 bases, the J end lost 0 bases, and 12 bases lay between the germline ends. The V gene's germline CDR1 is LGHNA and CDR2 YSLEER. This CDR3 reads CASSQDSGASSYNEQFF. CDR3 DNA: TGCGCCAGCAGCCAAGATTCCGGGGCTAGCTCCTACAATGAGCAGTTCTTC.

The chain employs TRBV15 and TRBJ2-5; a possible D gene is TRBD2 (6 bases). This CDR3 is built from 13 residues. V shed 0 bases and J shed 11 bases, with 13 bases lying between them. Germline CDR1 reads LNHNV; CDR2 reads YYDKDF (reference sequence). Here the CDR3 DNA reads TGTGCCACCAGCAGAGATTATGTTAGCGGACAGTACTTC. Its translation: CATSRDYVSGQYF.